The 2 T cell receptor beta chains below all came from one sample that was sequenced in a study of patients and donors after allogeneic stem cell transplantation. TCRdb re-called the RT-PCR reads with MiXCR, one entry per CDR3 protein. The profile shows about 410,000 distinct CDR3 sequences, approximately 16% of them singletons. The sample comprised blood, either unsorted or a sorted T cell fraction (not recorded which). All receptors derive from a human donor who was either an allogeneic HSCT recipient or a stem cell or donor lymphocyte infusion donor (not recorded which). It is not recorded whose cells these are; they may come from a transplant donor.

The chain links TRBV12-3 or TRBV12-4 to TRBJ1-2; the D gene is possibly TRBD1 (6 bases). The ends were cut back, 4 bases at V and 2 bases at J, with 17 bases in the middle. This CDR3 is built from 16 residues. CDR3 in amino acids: CASSSSVRGQNYGYTF. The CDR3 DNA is TGTGCCAGCAGTTCTTCCGTCCGTGGACAGAACTATGGCTACACCTTC.

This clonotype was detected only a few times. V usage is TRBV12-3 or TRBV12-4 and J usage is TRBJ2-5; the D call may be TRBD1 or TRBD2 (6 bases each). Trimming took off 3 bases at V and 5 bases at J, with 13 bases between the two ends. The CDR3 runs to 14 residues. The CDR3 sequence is CASSFWGASETQYF. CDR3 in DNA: TGTGCCAGCAGTTTTTGGGGGGCCAGCGAGACCCAGTACTTC.